The present entry profiles one TCR beta chain with its context. Source study methods: Reference gene primer amplification in the assay estimated nucleated cell counts. Produced via immunoSEQ multiplex PCR; TCRdb's table is partial and in-frame only. The V and J calls and clone size are taken from that table; D and trimming were inferred from the DNA. This table has fewer than 90,000 clones, around 89% appearing once. The sample comes from a study of blood T cell repertoires in COVID-19. Looking at the study overall: The United States, Italy and Spain provided the acute and convalescent COVID-19 samples. Sample material is recorded as cDNA or gDNA derived from T cells, B-cell-depleted T cells, or PBMCs.

The V gene's germline CDR1 is ENHRY and CDR2 SYGVKD. CDR3 length equals 13 residues. Unmatched junction bases numbered 2, after V lost 10 bases and J lost 4 bases. Sequences were obtained from peripheral blood. The genes are TRBV10-3 and TRBJ2-2; 11 bases agree with TRBD1. The sequence derives from a man aged 55 to 69 with acute or convalescent COVID-19. CDR3 region: CATGTGGTGELFF. CDR3 DNA sequence: TGTGCCACCGGGACAGGGGGCACCGGGGAGCTGTTTTTT.